The 14 T cell receptor beta chains below were found in one sample sequenced in a study of CD4 T cells in relation to SARS-CoV-2 and coronaviruses. Produced via immunoSEQ multiplex PCR; TCRdb's table is partial and in-frame only. Altogether tens of thousands of clones are present, 90% to 95% being singletons, with the ten largest covering roughly 0.4%. Sequenced input: naive CD4+ T cells from PBMCs. Specified subset: naive CD4+ T cells isolated by negative enrichment. These receptors were obtained from an adult with COVID-19.

The chain combines TRBV5-4 with TRBJ2-1; 9 nucleotides align to TRBD2. The germline CDR1 and CDR2 sequences are SGHNT and YYREEE (reference sequence). This CDR3 has 15 amino acids. Germline trimming cut 1 base from V and 8 bases from J; bases unmatched to any gene: 7. Here the CDR3 DNA reads TGTGCCAGCAGCTTGAGAAGCGGGAGGTTGGATGAGCAGTTCTTC. Its protein product is CASSLRSGRLDEQFF.

The rearrangement links TRBV7-8 to TRBJ1-6; 7 positions agree with TRBD1. This CDR3 spans 20 amino acids. Germline lookup yields CDR1 SGHVS and CDR2 FQNEAQ. The J segment lost 3 bases and the V segment lost 5 bases, leaving 19 bases of the junction unmatched. Here the CDR3 DNA reads TGTGCCAGCAGCAGGACAGGCAGGGTCCTGACGAGGGACTATAATTCACCCCTCCACTTT. Translating it yields CASSRTGRVLTRDYNSPLHF.

V and J are TRBV27 and TRBJ1-2, with 8 bases identical to TRBD1. This CDR3 is built from 16 residues. V trimming: 5 bases; J trimming: 1 base; junction bases outside the gene matches: 9. From germline, CDR1 is MNHEY and CDR2 SMNVEV (reference sequence). The CDR3 DNA follows: TGTGCCAGCAGTGCACTCAGGGGGCGCGGTAACTATGGCTACACCTTC. Translating gives CASSALRGRGNYGYTF.

This chain joins TRBV28 and TRBJ1-5, with 7 bases matching TRBD1. Germline loops: CDR1 MDHEN, CDR2 SYDVKM. The CDR3 length is 13 residues. The J segment lost 7 bases and the V segment lost 8 bases, leaving 8 bases of the junction unmatched. The CDR3 DNA follows: TGTGCCAGCTACACACAGGGGCGGCAGCCCCAGCATTTT. Encoded protein: CASYTQGRQPQHF.

The rearrangement joins TRBV11-2 to TRBJ2-7; D might be TRBD1 (5 bases). Trimming cost V 4 bases and J 6 bases, with 19 bases left between them. CDR1 SGHAT and CDR2 FQNNGV come from the germline V gene. The CDR3 contains 15 residues. The CDR3 is CASSYTFLGVREQYF. CDR3 DNA sequence: TGTGCCAGCAGCTACACCTTCTTAGGGGTTCGCGAGCAGTACTTC.

In DNA, the CDR3 is TGTGCCAGCTCACCCCTGTTACTAGCGGGAGTTACCGGGGAGCTGTTTTTT. It is translated as CASSPLLLAGVTGELFF. The V and J genes are TRBV18 and TRBJ2-2, with 11 bases identical to TRBD2. The CDR3 is 17 amino acids. The germline V gene has CDR1 KGHSH and CDR2 LQKENI. The V and J ends lost 3 bases and 5 bases, in that order; junction bases with no gene match: 8.

The chain couples TRBV9 to TRBJ2-3, with D maybe TRBD2 (7 bases). The CDR3 length is 16 residues. With 0 bases removed from V and 2 bases from J, the gap between germline ends came to 13 bases. The germline V gene encodes CDR1 SGDLS and CDR2 YYNGEE. CDR3 bases: TGTGCCAGCAGCGTAGGGGGGGGCGCCCACACAGATACGCAGTATTTT. Its translation is CASSVGGGAHTDTQYF.

In nucleotides, the CDR3 is TGTGCCAGCGGTCGGGCGGGAGGTCAGCCCCAGCATTTT. Its translation is CASGRAGGQPQHF. V usage is TRBV6-5 and J usage is TRBJ1-5; D remains unclear. CDR3 size: 13 residues. CDR1 is MNHEY and CDR2 is SVGAGI in the germline V gene. V was pared by 8 bases and J by 6 bases, with 14 bases between.

The genes are TRBV7-3 and TRBJ2-1; D may match TRBD1 or TRBD2 (5 bases each). CDR3 size: 16 residues. The V and J ends lost 3 bases and 0 bases respectively, with 12 bases between them. Germline assignment: CDR1 SGHTA and CDR2 FQGTGA. DNA for the CDR3: TGTGCCAGCAGCTTTCAGGGAGTGAGCTCCTACAATGAGCAGTTCTTC. Translated: CASSFQGVSSYNEQFF.

The gene calls are TRBV28 and TRBJ1-2; weak D call: TRBD1 (6 bases). Trimming took off 2 bases at V and 3 bases at J, with 10 bases between the two ends. Germline V gives CDR1 MDHEN, CDR2 SYDVKM. The CDR3 sequence is 14 residues long. CDR3 nucleotide sequence: TGTGCCAGCAGTTTAGGGGGGCTCGACTATGGCTACACCTTC. Translation gives CASSLGGLDYGYTF.

This sequence joins TRBV4-1 and TRBJ2-7; TRBD2 might be the D (5 bases). Trimming stripped 4 bases from V and 1 base from J, with 8 bases between. Germline V lookup: CDR1 MGHRA, CDR2 YSYEKL. This CDR3 is 13 amino acids long. In DNA, the CDR3 is TGCGCCAGCAGCCTTTCGGGGTCCTACGAGCAGTACTTC. The encoded protein is CASSLSGSYEQYF.

J is TRBJ2-5 and V is TRBV4-1; possibly TRBD2 for D (6 bases). Germline loops: CDR1 MGHRA, CDR2 YSYEKL. The CDR3 totals 16 residues. V dropped 2 bases and J dropped 2 bases, with 15 bases sitting between them. The CDR3 region is CASSQSDYKIQETQYF. The CDR3 DNA reads TGCGCCAGCAGCCAATCGGACTACAAGATACAAGAGACCCAGTACTTC.

The chain combines TRBV15 with TRBJ2-1; TRBD1 matches at 7 bases. This CDR3 is built from 16 residues. Losses at the gene ends were 3 bases for V and 8 bases for J; bases not matched to a gene: 13. Germline values: CDR1 LNHNV, CDR2 YYDKDF (reference sequence). For the CDR3, the DNA is TGTGCCACCAGCAGTTCCCCAGGGGTAAGGGGGCATGAGCAGTTCTTC. It codes for CATSSSPGVRGHEQFF.

This clone appeared once. V gene TRBV3-1 (or the pseudogene TRBV3-2) combines with J gene TRBJ2-3; D gene uncertain. V gave up 0 bases and J gave up 5 bases, with 0 bases separating them. Germline lookup yields CDR1 LGHDT and CDR2 YNNKEL (reference sequence). The CDR3 spans 11 residues. The CDR3 protein is CASSQEDTQYF. The CDR3, as DNA: TGTGCCAGCAGCCAAGAAGATACGCAGTATTTT.